Following are 15 T cell receptor beta chains from one sample sequenced in a study of blood T cells in healthy people across ages. A sample-barcoded 5' primer and a J-beta primer mix were used in a second PCR of roughly 7 to 11 cycles. TCRdb independently ran MiXCR on the 5' RACE reads; one entry per CDR3 protein. The top ten clones hold about 4.1% of a sample with some 1.5 million distinct CDR3 sequences, under 55% of them seen once. Sequencing was carried out using blood. These receptors all stem from a woman between 18 and 29 years old in good health.

This clonotype was recorded at least ten times. In nucleotides, the CDR3 is TGTGCCAGCAGTTACCTCGGACATAGCTCCTACGAGCAGTACTTC. Translation gives CASSYLGHSSYEQYF. The genes are TRBV6-2 or TRBV6-3 and TRBJ2-7; D perhaps matches TRBD1 (5 bases). Trimming took 2 bases from V and 0 from J, leaving 11 bases between them. The CDR3 extends over 15 amino acids. CDR1 is MNHEY, CDR2 SVGEGT, per germline.

This chain joins TRBV20-1 and TRBJ2-1; weak D call: TRBD2 (5 bases). V gave up 0 bases and J gave up 2 bases, with 14 bases separating them. The CDR3 consists of 16 residues. The germline gives CDR1 DFQATT, CDR2 SNEGSKA (reference sequence). CDR3 bases: TGCAGTGCTAGAGAGCCCCCCTTCGGGACCTACAATGAGCAGTTCTTC. Translated, it gives CSAREPPFGTYNEQFF.

This clonotype was detected only a few times. This chain links TRBV20-1 with TRBJ1-2; D might be TRBD1 (6 bases). The CDR3 totals 14 residues. Germline CDR1 is DFQATT and CDR2 is SNEGSKA (reference sequence). The V gene lost 2 bases and the J gene lost 3 bases, with 13 bases spanning the gap. The CDR3 is CSARQTGFDYGYTF. CDR3 coding DNA: TGCAGTGCTAGACAGACAGGTTTCGACTATGGCTACACCTTC.

The chain is built from TRBV6-5 and TRBJ1-2; D is unclear. Germline lookup yields CDR1 MNHEY and CDR2 SVGAGI. This CDR3 is built from 13 residues. Deletions cut 6 bases from V and 5 bases from J, with 13 bases between. The CDR3 nucleotides are TGTGCCAGCAGCTCCAGCCTCAAATATGGCTACACCTTC. Translated: CASSSSLKYGYTF.

This clonotype occurred a few times. The genes are TRBV12-3 or TRBV12-4 and TRBJ2-4; no clear D gene. This CDR3 has 13 amino acids. V was pared by 4 bases and J by 13 bases, with 17 bases between. The CDR3 loop is CASSSEMAVRQYF. The CDR3 region has the DNA TGTGCCAGCAGTTCCGAGATGGCCGTTCGGCAGTACTTC.

This clonotype was counted only a few times. The chain couples TRBV29-1 to TRBJ2-3; 11 positions match TRBD1. Germline values: CDR1 SQVTM, CDR2 ANQGSEA. The CDR3 is 16 residues long. V was clipped by 0 bases and J by 1 base; unmatched bases: 3. CDR3 in amino acids: CSVEEGTGGGTDTQYF. Here the CDR3 DNA reads TGCAGCGTTGAAGAGGGGACAGGGGGAGGCACAGATACGCAGTATTTT.

This clonotype was recorded a few times. CDR3 DNA sequence: TGCAGCGTTGAAGACAGGGGGCGCGACTATGGCTACACCTTC. Amino acids: CSVEDRGRDYGYTF. J is TRBJ1-2 and V is TRBV29-1; TRBD1 agrees at 8 bases. V was pared by 0 bases and J by 3 bases, with 3 bases of the junction left unmatched. CDR1 and CDR2 (germline): SQVTM, ANQGSEA. This CDR3 is 14 amino acids long.

This clonotype was counted only a few times. The rearrangement joins TRBV24-1 to TRBJ1-2; TRBD1 matches 10 bases. The CDR3 runs to 14 residues. The V gene's germline CDR1 is KGHDR and CDR2 SFDVKD. With V trimmed by 4 bases and J by 5 bases, 3 bases remained unmatched. CDR3 sequence (DNA): TGTGCCACCAGTGACAGGACAGGGGGTTATGGCTACACCTTC. Its protein is CATSDRTGGYGYTF.

The chain links TRBV12-5 to TRBJ2-2, with D maybe TRBD2 (5 bases). The CDR3 is made up of 16 amino acids. CDR1 is LGHNT and CDR2 is FRNRAP in the germline V gene. V lost 1 base and J lost 4, with 13 bases in between. The DNA for the CDR3 is TGTGCTAGTGGTTTGGCCGGACTTTTAATCACCGGGGAGCTGTTTTTT. The encoded protein is CASGLAGLLITGELFF.

The chain joins TRBV12-5 to TRBJ1-2, with D possibly TRBD1 on 6 matching bases. CDR3 size: 15 residues. Germline V gene sequence: CDR1 LGHNT, CDR2 FRNRAP. V dropped 0 bases and J dropped 3 bases, with 11 bases sitting between them. The chain's CDR3 is CASGLVPDSYYGYTF. For the CDR3, the DNA is TGTGCTAGTGGTTTGGTCCCGGACAGCTACTATGGCTACACCTTC. The entire variable domain, with the rest obtained from reference TRBV12-5 and TRBJ1-2, is as follows: DARVTQTPRHKVTEMGQEVTMRCQPILGHNTVFWYRQTMMQGLELLAYFRNRAPLDDSGMPKDRFSAEMPDATLATLKIQPSEPRDSAVYFCASGLVPDSYYGYTFGSGTRLTVV.

V usage is TRBV4-3 and J usage is TRBJ1-1, with D maybe TRBD1 (5 bases). The V and J ends lost 3 bases and 7 bases respectively, with 15 bases between them. CDR1 is LGHNA and CDR2 is YSLEER in the germline V gene. The CDR3 has 14 residues. This CDR3 is CASSQQGGGDEAFF. The CDR3 DNA is TGCGCCAGCAGCCAGCAGGGAGGTGGCGATGAAGCTTTCTTT.

Only a few counts were recorded for this clonotype. This chain uses TRBV20-1 with TRBJ2-1, with D perhaps assigned TRBD1 or TRBD2 (5 bases each). The germline V gene encodes CDR1 DFQATT and CDR2 SNEGSKA (reference sequence). The V end was cut by 3 bases, the J end by 0 bases, with 12 bases between. The CDR3 is made up of 15 amino acids. CDR3 in amino acids: CSARGVRSSYNEQFF. CDR3 bases: TGCAGTGCTAGGGGGGTTCGGAGCTCCTACAATGAGCAGTTCTTC.

This clonotype was recorded once. The V call is TRBV20-1, the J call TRBJ1-2; possibly TRBD1 for D (5 bases). The germline V gene has CDR1 DFQATT and CDR2 SNEGSKA (reference sequence). The CDR3 spans 17 residues. Trimming took off 6 bases at V and 8 bases at J, with 31 bases between the two ends. The CDR3: CSAPPLPTEEPKRGYTF. The CDR3 nucleotides are TGCAGTGCCCCCCCATTGCCGACAGAGGAACCGAAGAGGGGCTACACCTTC.

This chain connects TRBV28 to TRBJ2-5; D uncertain. Deletions cut 2 bases from V and 5 bases from J, with 9 bases between. The CDR3 covers 13 residues. Germline V CDR1 and CDR2: MDHEN, SYDVKM. CDR3 amino acids: CASSLPGPETQYF. CDR3 nucleotide sequence: TGTGCCAGCAGTTTACCTGGGCCCGAGACCCAGTACTTC.

This clonotype appeared many times. The chain is built from TRBV6-6 and TRBJ2-3; D is undetermined. The CDR3 contains 13 residues. Deletions cut 5 bases from V and 4 bases from J, with 10 bases between. Per germline, CDR1 MNHNY and CDR2 SVGAGI (reference sequence). The CDR3 reads CASSPLEADTQYF. The CDR3 coding sequence is TGTGCCAGCAGTCCCCTAGAGGCAGATACGCAGTATTTT.